This passage covers 15 T cell receptor beta chains from one sample sequenced in a study of cytomegalovirus exposure and HLA in healthy donors. Primers included in the PCR were 60 Vbeta and 13 Jbeta primers. Only in-frame clones appear in the TCRdb table, and some are missing; sequencing was by immunoSEQ multiplex PCR. The sample has about 130,000 clones; about 73% are singletons. Specimen: PBMCs. These receptors came from a woman between 50 and 59 years old in good health and CMV-seropositive.

The rearrangement uses TRBV5-5 and TRBJ1-4, with TRBD1 as a possible D gene (5 bases). Trimming removed 7 bases from V and 6 bases from J, with 13 bases in between. The germline CDR1 and CDR2 sequences are SGHKS and YYEKEE (reference sequence). This CDR3 region has 13 residues. CDR3: CASSAGPYEKLFF. The CDR3 DNA follows: TGTGCCAGCTCAGCGGGGCCCTATGAAAAACTGTTTTTT.

This clone appeared a few times. The chain joins TRBV5-6 to TRBJ1-3; D is perhaps TRBD1 (5 bases). Trimming pared 0 bases from V and 0 bases from J, leaving 10 bases between. CDR1 and CDR2 from the germline V gene are SGHDT and YYEEEE. The CDR3 runs to 16 residues. The CDR3 sequence: CASSLAGDSSGNTIYF. CDR3 bases: TGTGCCAGCAGCTTGGCGGGGGATTCCTCTGGAAACACCATATATTTT.

The J gene is TRBJ2-7, the V gene TRBV5-1, with a tentative D call TRBD2 (5 bases). The CDR3 sequence is 14 residues long. The germline V gene has CDR1 SGHRS and CDR2 YFSETQ. V was trimmed by 4 bases and J by 6 bases, leaving 17 bases between them. The CDR3 DNA sequence: TGCGCCAGCAGCCTAGCACTCGACCTGGGCGAGCAGTACTTC. It encodes CASSLALDLGEQYF.

A remark on this clone: Relative to the germline gene, one junction end is altered; a read error may explain this. The chain joins TRBV7-9 to TRBJ1-1; TRBD1 matches 11 bases. The germline gives CDR1 SEHNR, CDR2 FQNEAQ (reference sequence). The CDR3 is made up of 14 amino acids. CDR3 DNA: TGTTCCAGCAGCTTAGAGGGACAGGGGGTTCAGGCTTTCTTT. It specifies CSSSLEGQGVQAFF.

The rearrangement links TRBV7-2 to TRBJ2-7, with a weak D call TRBD2 (5 bases). Germline lookup yields CDR1 SGHTA and CDR2 FQGNSA. The CDR3 runs 14 residues. The V end lost 5 bases, the J end lost 0 bases, and 11 bases lay between the germline ends. The CDR3 DNA is TGTGCCAGCAGCCCGGACTGGGACTCCTACGAGCAGTACTTC. Translation gives CASSPDWDSYEQYF.

The CDR3 DNA is TGTGCCAGCAGCTTCGGACTAGTGAGTGAGCAGTTCTTC. Residues: CASSFGLVSEQFF. This chain links TRBV7-9 with TRBJ2-1; 7 bases match TRBD2. The CDR3 contains 13 residues. V was clipped by 3 bases and J by 9 bases; unmatched bases: 5. Germline lookup yields CDR1 SEHNR and CDR2 FQNEAQ (reference sequence).

Note on this clone: Distinct nucleotide sequences in the sample also encode this CDR3. The chain links TRBV19 to TRBJ1-2, with 7 bases fitting TRBD1. The ends lost 3 bases at V and 2 bases at J; junction bases unmatched: 3. Germline V gene data show CDR1 as LNHDA and CDR2 as SQIVND (reference sequence). This CDR3 has 14 amino acids. Here the CDR3 reads CASSIRGANYGYTF. DNA of the CDR3: TGTGCCAGTAGTATCAGGGGGGCGAACTATGGCTACACCTTC. Variable domain in full (rest from reference TRBV19 and TRBJ1-2): DGGITQSPKYLFRKEGQNVTLSCEQNLNHDAMYWYRQDPGQGLRLIYYSQIVNDFQKGDIAEGYSVSREKKESFPLTVTSAQKNPTAFYLCASSIRGANYGYTFGSGTRLTVV.

The genes are TRBV6-5 and TRBJ1-4; no reliable D call. Trimming left V 2 bases short and J 8 bases short, with 15 bases between. The germline gives CDR1 MNHEY, CDR2 SVGAGI. The CDR3 has 15 residues. The CDR3 sequence is CASSYKLEGGEKLFF. DNA for the CDR3: TGTGCCAGCAGTTACAAGTTGGAGGGAGGAGAAAAACTGTTTTTT.

The genes are TRBV7-6 and TRBJ2-3; D unclear. The CDR3 consists of 14 residues. Per the germline V gene, CDR1 is SGHVS and CDR2 is FNYEAQ. V lost 2 bases to trimming and J lost 4 bases, with 10 bases between them. CDR3 residues: CASSLSGPADTQYF. The CDR3 coding sequence is TGTGCCAGCAGCTTATCAGGTCCCGCAGATACGCAGTATTTT.

This chain links TRBV5-6 with TRBJ2-5, with D uncertain. Germline V lookup: CDR1 SGHDT, CDR2 YYEEEE. CDR3 length equals 15 residues. The V and J ends lost 0 bases and 5 bases respectively, with 14 bases between them. The CDR3 bases are TGTGCCAGCAGCTTGGCTACTAACCTTTGGGAGACCCAGTACTTC. Residues: CASSLATNLWETQYF.

The chain recombines TRBV7-9 with TRBJ1-4, with 7 nucleotides matching TRBD1. Unmatched junction bases numbered 7, after V lost 4 bases and J lost 8 bases. Germline V gene sequence: CDR1 SEHNR, CDR2 FQNEAQ (reference sequence). This CDR3 is built from 14 residues. The CDR3 DNA follows: TGTGCCAGCAGCTCCTCCGGGACAGTCGAAAAACTGTTTTTT. Its protein product is CASSSSGTVEKLFF.

The chain joins TRBV18 to TRBJ2-3; 7 positions match TRBD1. The CDR3 contains 15 residues. The germline gives CDR1 KGHSH, CDR2 LQKENI. V lost 3 bases and J lost 3; bases outside the gene matches: 6. DNA for the CDR3: TGTGCCAGCTCACCCACCGGGACAGAAACAGATACGCAGTATTTT. Amino acids: CASSPTGTETDTQYF. The variable domain in full, with the rest retrieved from reference TRBV18 and TRBJ2-3, is NAGVMQNPRHLVRRRGQEARLRCSPMKGHSHVYWYRQLPEEGLKFMVYLQKENIIDESGMPKERFSAEFPKEGPSILRIQQVVRGDSAAYFCASSPTGTETDTQYFGPGTRLTVL.

The J gene is TRBJ2-2, the V gene TRBV7-7; weak D call: TRBD2 (5 bases). In germline, CDR1 is SSHAT, CDR2 FNYEAQ (reference sequence). The CDR3 spans 16 residues. V lost 1 base, J lost 3 bases, and 12 bases lay in between. Written as DNA, the CDR3 is TGTGCCAGCAGCTTAGGGGGTCGGGGAGACACCGGGGAGCTGTTTTTT. This translates into CASSLGGRGDTGELFF.

J is TRBJ1-5 and V is TRBV7-8; no clear D. The CDR3 has 15 amino acids. The V gene lost 0 bases and the J gene lost 5 bases, with 11 bases spanning the gap. Germline CDR1 is SGHVS and CDR2 is FQNEAQ. CDR3 nucleotide sequence: TGTGCCAGCAGCTTAGCGCTGAGGGTCCATCAGCCCCAGCATTTT. This sequence encodes CASSLALRVHQPQHF.

This clone was observed a handful of times. This rearrangement joins TRBV6-1 to TRBJ1-4; D perhaps matches TRBD1 (5 bases). This CDR3 comprises 14 residues. Deletions cut 8 bases from V and 6 bases from J, with 16 bases between. Germline V gene data show CDR1 as MNHNS and CDR2 as SASEGT. The CDR3 nucleotides read TGTGCCAGCGGACGGGGGGGGTCTTATGAAAAACTGTTTTTT. This translates into CASGRGGSYEKLFF.